One sample yielded the 16 T cell receptor beta chains listed below, sequenced in a study of early T cells in non-severe SARS-CoV-2 infection. TCRdb passed the 5' RACE reads through MiXCR, listing each CDR3 protein once. Altogether 25,000 to 30,000 distinct CDR3 sequences are present, 4.4% being singletons, with the ten largest covering around 6%. What was sequenced was whole blood. These receptors were obtained from an adult who was a healthcare worker with PCR-confirmed SARS-CoV-2 infection or an uninfected control (not recorded which).

The sample holds many counts of this clonotype. The chain couples TRBV7-9 to TRBJ1-1; the match to TRBD1 covers 7 bases. Germline V lookup: CDR1 SEHNR, CDR2 FQNEAQ (reference sequence). The trim removed 1 base at V and 5 bases at J, leaving 7 bases unmatched. This CDR3 spans 15 amino acids. The CDR3 DNA is TGTGCCAGCAGCTTAGGGCGACAGGGAGGGACTGAAGCTTTCTTT. It yields the protein CASSLGRQGGTEAFF. The complete variable domain, with remaining parts taken from reference TRBV7-9 and TRBJ1-1, reads DTGVSQNPRHKITKRGQNVTFRCDPISEHNRLYWYRQTLGQGPEFLTYFQNEAQLEKSRLLSDRFSAERPKGSFSTLEIQRTEQGDSAMYLCASSLGRQGGTEAFFGQGTRLTVV.

Many counts were recorded for this clonotype. V and J are TRBV18 and TRBJ1-1; D might be TRBD1 (6 bases). Germline CDR1 reads KGHSH; CDR2 reads LQKENI. The V and J ends lost 3 bases and 0 bases respectively, with 17 bases between them. The CDR3 runs to 17 residues. DNA for the CDR3: TGTGCCAGCTCACCGGAGGATGGGGGGGCTCTGAACACTGAAGCTTTCTTT. Encoded protein: CASSPEDGGALNTEAFF.

There are many counts of this clonotype. The genes are TRBV20-1 and TRBJ2-4; D call uncertain. Trimming removed 4 bases from V and 4 bases from J, with 8 bases in between. The germline gives CDR1 DFQATT, CDR2 SNEGSKA (reference sequence). The CDR3 sequence is 12 residues long. The CDR3 sequence is CSATATKNIQYF. In nucleotides, the CDR3 is TGCAGTGCTACAGCGACTAAAAACATTCAGTACTTC.

This clonotype was recorded many times. V gene TRBV7-2 combines with J gene TRBJ2-4; D ambiguous. Germline CDR1 is SGHTA and CDR2 is FQGNSA. This CDR3 contains 13 residues. Trimming removed 6 bases at V and 11 bases at J, with 17 bases between. CDR3 nucleotide sequence: TGTGCCAGCAGTACCGGACGGGCAGAGGTTCAGTACTTC. This sequence encodes CASSTGRAEVQYF. Based on the CDR3 plus reference TRBV7-2 and TRBJ2-4, the full variable domain is GAGVSQSPSNKVTEKGKDVELRCDPISGHTALYWYRQSLGQGLEFLIYFQGNSAPDKSGLPSDRFSAERTGGSVSTLTIQRTQQEDSAVYLCASSTGRAEVQYFGAGTRLSVL.

This clonotype was recorded many times. The chain couples TRBV3-1 to TRBJ2-1; D call uncertain. The germline V gene has CDR1 LGHDT and CDR2 YNNKEL (reference sequence). Trimming stripped 6 bases from V and 6 bases from J, with 9 bases between. CDR3 length: 12 residues. This CDR3 reads CASSRVPNEQFF. The CDR3 bases are TGTGCCAGCAGTCGAGTCCCCAATGAGCAGTTCTTC.

This clonotype was detected many times. This chain links TRBV24-1 with TRBJ2-3, with D hard to call. The germline V gene encodes CDR1 KGHDR and CDR2 SFDVKD. Trimming pared 0 bases from V and 3 bases from J, leaving 15 bases between. This CDR3 comprises 17 residues. The CDR3: CATSDLQSGRKTDTQYF. The CDR3 DNA is TGTGCCACCAGTGATTTGCAATCGGGCAGGAAAACAGATACGCAGTATTTT.

This clonotype came up many times. The V gene is TRBV7-6, the J gene TRBJ2-2; 12 bases agree with TRBD2. This CDR3 contains 16 residues. V shed 3 bases and J 6 bases; nucleotides not matched to a gene: 5. The germline CDR1 and CDR2 sequences are SGHVS and FNYEAQ. The CDR3 DNA sequence: TGTGCCAGCAGCTTCGGACTAGCGGGGCCATCCGGGGAGCTGTTTTTT. Amino acid sequence: CASSFGLAGPSGELFF.

This clonotype was detected a few times. The chain combines TRBV7-2 with TRBJ2-5; no reliable D call. The V end was cut by 1 base, the J end by 9 bases, with 12 bases between. The CDR3 is 13 residues long. From germline, CDR1 is SGHTA and CDR2 FQGNSA. The CDR3 nucleotides read TGTGCCAGCAGCTTAGAGACGACCTCTGCCCAGTACTTC. It specifies CASSLETTSAQYF.

V usage is TRBV7-2 and J usage is TRBJ2-2, with TRBD1 matching over 7 bases. The germline CDR1 and CDR2 sequences are SGHTA and FQGNSA. V shed 5 bases and J 7 bases; nucleotides not matched to a gene: 7. The CDR3 contains 14 residues. For the CDR3, the DNA is TGTGCCAGCAGCGCGACAGGGTTGGGCGGGGAGCTGTTTTTT. Protein product: CASSATGLGGELFF.

In this sample, this clonotype is medium-sized. This sequence joins TRBV5-1 and TRBJ1-2, with 7 nucleotides matching TRBD1. This CDR3 is built from 13 residues. The trim removed 1 base at V and 13 bases at J, leaving 10 bases unmatched. Per germline, CDR1 SGHRS and CDR2 YFSETQ. The CDR3 reads CASSLWGTAIRTF. In DNA, the CDR3 is TGCGCCAGCAGCTTGTGGGGGACAGCGATCCGCACCTTC.

Remarks on this clonotype: A much bigger clone sits one base away, suggesting this may be a read error. The chain recombines TRBV7-2 with TRBJ2-3, with D possibly being TRBD1 or TRBD2 (5 bases each). The germline V and J ends were trimmed by 0 bases and 1 base, with 14 bases remaining between them. Germline V lookup: CDR1 SGHTA, CDR2 FQGNSA. This CDR3 has 17 amino acids. The CDR3 nucleotides read TGTGCCAGCAGCTTAGCGGGGGACCATGTTCGCACAGATACGCAGTATTTT. This translates into CASSLAGDHVRTDTQYF.

This clonotype has a count of ten or more. This chain joins TRBV11-2 and TRBJ1-5; TRBD1 agrees at 7 bases. Germline trimming cut 0 bases from V and 4 bases from J; bases unmatched to any gene: 6. The germline V gene has CDR1 SGHAT and CDR2 FQNNGV. This CDR3 spans 16 amino acids. CDR3 sequence: CASSLDPTGPNQPQHF. In DNA, the CDR3 is TGTGCCAGCAGCTTAGATCCGACAGGGCCTAATCAGCCCCAGCATTTT.

The chain is built from TRBV12-3 or TRBV12-4 and TRBJ2-7; no clear D gene. With 2 bases removed from V and 1 base from J, the gap between germline ends came to 3 bases. The CDR3 has 12 residues. Here the CDR3 reads CASSLWSYEQYF. The CDR3 DNA follows: TGTGCCAGCAGTTTATGGTCCTACGAGCAGTACTTC.

This clonotype was observed at least ten times. V and J are TRBV11-3 and TRBJ2-3; 12 positions match TRBD2. The CDR3 totals 16 residues. In germline, CDR1 is SGHNT, CDR2 YENEEA. V trimming: 5 bases; J trimming: 2 bases; junction bases outside the gene matches: 5. The CDR3 DNA reads TGTGCCAGCAGCCTTACTAGCGGGGGGACCACAGATACGCAGTATTTT. This translates into CASSLTSGGTTDTQYF.

This clonotype was counted ten times or more. J is TRBJ2-3 and V is TRBV28; the match to TRBD2 covers 8 bases. Looked up from germline, CDR1 is MDHEN and CDR2 is SYDVKM. Trimming cost V 3 bases and J 0 bases; bases outside gene matches: 11. This CDR3 has 18 residues. The CDR3 loop is CASSLGGGGSGSTDTQYF. The CDR3 coding sequence is TGTGCCAGCAGTTTGGGCGGCGGGGGGTCCGGGAGCACAGATACGCAGTATTTT.

This clonotype has only a few counts. V usage is TRBV11-2 and J usage is TRBJ2-7; 11 bases fit TRBD2. The CDR3 consists of 14 residues. Germline CDR1 reads SGHAT; CDR2 reads FQNNGV. V shed 5 bases and J 7 bases; nucleotides not matched to a gene: 7. The CDR3 DNA follows: TGTGCCAGCAGCAAACTAGCGGGGGAGGGAGAGCAGTACTTC. Translated: CASSKLAGEGEQYF.